This entry lists 16 T cell receptor beta chains sequenced from one sample in a study of CD8 T cells in ankylosing spondylitis. MiXCR, run by TCRdb on the 5' RACE reads, gives a single entry per CDR3 protein. The sample carries some 250,000 distinct CDR3 sequences, more than 20% recorded once. Source material: blood, either unsorted or a sorted T cell fraction (not recorded which). All receptors derive from a male donor with ankylosing spondylitis or in good health (not recorded which).

The chain couples TRBV12-3 or TRBV12-4 to TRBJ1-3; D gene uncertain. The CDR3 has 12 residues. V lost 2 bases and J lost 5, with 4 bases in between. This chain's CDR3 is CASSLLRNTIYF. The CDR3 nucleotides read TGTGCCAGCAGTTTACTCAGAAACACCATATATTTT.

This clonotype has a count of ten or more. The rearrangement joins TRBV5-1 to TRBJ2-3, with 7 nucleotides matching TRBD2. The CDR3 spans 14 residues. V shed 5 bases and J 4 bases; nucleotides not matched to a gene: 7. Germline CDR1 SGHRS, CDR2 YFSETQ. This CDR3 reads CASSRWGGPDTQYF. In DNA, the CDR3 is TGCGCCAGCAGTCGCTGGGGGGGTCCAGATACGCAGTATTTT.

This clonotype has ten or more counts. The chain has TRBV10-3 and TRBJ2-7, with D unclear. This CDR3 is 12 amino acids long. V gave up 0 bases and J gave up 1 base, with 1 base separating them. Germline V gives CDR1 ENHRY, CDR2 SYGVKD. In DNA, the CDR3 is TGTGCCATCAGTGAGTCTTCCTACGAGCAGTACTTC. Its translation: CAISESSYEQYF.

This clonotype was seen only a few times. The rearrangement joins TRBV11-2 to TRBJ1-4, with TRBD1 identical over 7 bases. The length of the CDR3 is 15 residues. V shed 4 bases, J shed 5 bases, and the junction held 7 bases outside the gene matches. The germline gives CDR1 SGHAT, CDR2 FQNNGV. For the CDR3, the DNA is TGTGCCAGCAGCTCCCTCCGGGACAGCAATGAAAAACTGTTTTTT. It yields the protein CASSSLRDSNEKLFF.

There are many counts of this clonotype. The rearrangement links TRBV5-1 to TRBJ1-2; TRBD1 might be the D (5 bases). The V and J ends lost 3 bases and 3 bases respectively, with 12 bases between them. The germline gives CDR1 SGHRS, CDR2 YFSETQ. CDR3 length: 14 residues. CDR3 residues: CASSSTGTYYGYTF. The CDR3 DNA follows: TGCGCCAGCAGCTCCACGGGGACCTACTATGGCTACACCTTC. The full variable domain, its missing parts supplied by reference TRBV5-1 and TRBJ1-2, is KAGVTQTPRYLIKTRGQQVTLSCSPISGHRSVSWYQQTPGQGLQFLFEYFSETQRNKGNFPGRFSGRQFSNSRSEMNVSTLELGDSALYLCASSSTGTYYGYTFGSGTRLTVV.

This clonotype has a count of ten or more. J is TRBJ2-1 and V is TRBV29-1; possible D gene TRBD2, 6 bases. V gave up 2 bases and J gave up 9 bases, with 14 bases separating them. The CDR3 contains 13 residues. Germline values: CDR1 SQVTM, CDR2 ANQGSEA. CDR3 sequence reads: CSVERRLGGEQFF. The CDR3 bases are TGCAGCGTTGAACGGCGGTTGGGGGGTGAGCAGTTCTTC.

Concerning this clonotype itself: One end of the junction fails to match germline, which may point to a read error. The V and J genes are TRBV3-1 and TRBJ2-5, with 7 bases identical to TRBD1. This CDR3 comprises 16 residues. Germline CDR1 and CDR2: LGHDT and YNNKEL (reference sequence). Here the CDR3 DNA reads TGTGCCAGCAGCCAGGGGGACAGCCGTCTGCAAGAGACCCGGTACTTC. As protein: CASSQGDSRLQETRYF.

The chain uses TRBV3-1 and TRBJ2-1; the match to TRBD2 covers 15 bases. Trimming at V came to 3 bases and at J to 7 bases, leaving 4 bases not matched to a gene. Germline CDR1 and CDR2: LGHDT and YNNKEL (reference sequence). The CDR3 has 16 residues. As DNA, the CDR3 is TGTGCCAGCAGCCACGGACTAGCGGGGGGGGAGAATGAGCAGTTCTTC. As protein: CASSHGLAGGENEQFF.

The gene calls are TRBV10-3 and TRBJ1-2; possible D gene TRBD1, 5 bases. The germline V gene has CDR1 ENHRY and CDR2 SYGVKD. V dropped 3 bases and J dropped 6 bases, with 8 bases sitting between them. CDR3 length equals 12 residues. The CDR3 loop is CAISEGVDGYTF. For the CDR3, the DNA is TGTGCCATCAGTGAAGGGGTCGATGGCTACACCTTC.

The chain carries TRBV29-1 and TRBJ2-7; 7 bases align to TRBD1. Per the germline V gene, CDR1 is SQVTM and CDR2 is ANQGSEA. With 1 base clipped from V and 0 bases from J, the junction kept 12 bases outside the gene matches. This CDR3 is built from 17 residues. This CDR3 reads CSVEGQFRGQNSYEQYF. CDR3 in DNA: TGCAGCGTTGAAGGTCAGTTTAGGGGACAGAACTCCTACGAGCAGTACTTC.

This clonotype showed up many times. The V and J genes are TRBV29-1 and TRBJ1-2; no firm D call. Deletions cut 0 bases from V and 8 bases from J, with 13 bases between. This CDR3 has 13 amino acids. CDR1 is SQVTM, CDR2 ANQGSEA, per germline. In DNA, the CDR3 is TGCAGCGTTGAAGATCCCGTTCTTCGGGGCTACACCTTC. Amino acids: CSVEDPVLRGYTF.

This CDR3 reads CASSLVASGGSRYNEQFF. The DNA of the CDR3 is TGTGCCAGCAGCTTGGTGGCTAGCGGGGGCTCTCGATACAATGAGCAGTTCTTC. The chain uses TRBV5-5 and TRBJ2-1, with 10 nucleotides matching TRBD2. Germline lookup yields CDR1 SGHKS and CDR2 YYEKEE (reference sequence). V dropped 0 bases and J dropped 4; count of bases not matched to a gene: 10. The CDR3 length is 18 residues.

This clonotype was counted a few times. This chain uses TRBV27 with TRBJ1-6, with D uncertain. This CDR3 has 13 residues. Germline V gives CDR1 MNHEY, CDR2 SMNVEV (reference sequence). V was clipped by 8 bases and J by 7 bases, with 12 bases between them. CDR3 loop: CASRTFYNSPLHF. The CDR3 DNA reads as TGTGCCAGCCGGACCTTTTACAATTCACCCCTCCACTTT.

This clonotype was recorded many times. This rearrangement joins TRBV6-1 to TRBJ2-5; D is possibly TRBD1 (5 bases). Germline loops: CDR1 MNHNS, CDR2 SASEGT. V lost 7 bases and J 4 bases, leaving 25 bases between the germline ends. This CDR3 has 17 amino acids. The CDR3 DNA reads TGTGCCAGCATACGAAGGGGAACGACCCAGTTCGGAGAGACCCAGTACTTC. It is translated as CASIRRGTTQFGETQYF.

This clonotype was counted ten times or more. V and J are TRBV4-1 and TRBJ2-2, with TRBD2 matching over 10 bases. The V and J ends lost 1 base and 2 bases, in that order; junction bases with no gene match: 7. This CDR3 region has 18 residues. Germline-derived CDR1 and CDR2 are MGHRA and YSYEKL. The DNA of the CDR3 is TGCGCCAGCAGCCAAGTGGTTAGCGGGGGGCAAAACACCGGGGAGCTGTTTTTT. This translates into CASSQVVSGGQNTGELFF.

This clonotype was observed a few times. The chain couples TRBV20-1 to TRBJ2-7; 7 nucleotides align to TRBD1. Germline V CDR1 and CDR2: DFQATT, SNEGSKA (reference sequence). Trimming cost V 3 bases and J 3 bases; bases outside gene matches: 8. The CDR3 contains 14 residues. The CDR3 loop reads CSASLSGTDYEQYF. CDR3 DNA sequence: TGCAGTGCTAGCTTATCCGGGACAGACTACGAGCAGTACTTC.